The 20 T cell receptor beta chains below were found in one sample sequenced in a study of PD-L1 blockade in urothelial cancer (dated by TCRdb to about 2017). The sample's time point label, in plain terms: peripheral blood 6 weeks after treatment start. The library was made by the immunoSEQ multiplex PCR assay. Here the immuneACCESS table is served through TCRdb, limited to in-frame sequences with V and J called. Missing clones are a known gap in these copies; in checked studies unresolved V genes cover under half, and the rest lacks a known reason. The table for this sample lists about 48,000 clones; 70% to 90% of them were counted only once. The ten biggest clones cover about 9.4% of the sample. Source: PBMCs, taken around atezolizumab (anti-PD-L1) treatment. The receptors shown here come from a man aged 60 to 75 with urothelial cancer.

The rearrangement uses TRBV19 and TRBJ2-1; TRBD1 might be the D (5 bases). CDR3 length: 15 amino acids. Germline V CDR1 and CDR2: LNHDA, SQIVND (reference sequence). V lost 5 bases and J 2 bases, leaving 13 bases between the germline ends. CDR3 sequence: CASSQIRETYNEQFF. Here the CDR3 DNA reads TGTGCCAGTAGTCAGATCAGGGAAACCTACAATGAGCAGTTCTTC.

The chain employs TRBV10-2 and TRBJ2-3, with 7 bases that match TRBD2. After removal of 1 base from V and 4 bases from J, the junction contained 8 bases not matched to a gene. This CDR3 has 16 amino acids. Germline values: CDR1 WSHSY, CDR2 SAAADI. The CDR3 sequence: CASSEWASGLPDTQYF. For the CDR3, the DNA is TGCGCCAGCAGTGAGTGGGCTAGCGGTTTACCAGATACGCAGTATTTT.

V and J are TRBV7-6 and TRBJ2-7; 9 nucleotides align to TRBD1. This CDR3 is built from 15 residues. CDR1 and CDR2 (germline): SGHVS, FNYEAQ. The junction had 7 bases not matched to a gene; V was cut back by 5 bases and J by 2 bases. The CDR3 sequence: CASSLGTGFPYEQYF. In DNA, the CDR3 is TGTGCCAGCAGCCTGGGGACAGGGTTTCCCTACGAGCAGTACTTC.

V usage is TRBV30 and J usage is TRBJ2-3; 9 nucleotides match TRBD2. Germline V gene data show CDR1 as GTSNPN and CDR2 as SVGIG (reference sequence). Trimming at V came to 7 bases and at J to 2 bases, leaving 7 bases not matched to a gene. This CDR3 is built from 14 residues. The CDR3 sequence is CASKSGGSTDTQYF. CDR3 nucleotides: TGTGCCTCGAAGAGCGGGGGGTCCACAGATACGCAGTATTTT.

The rearrangement joins TRBV30 to TRBJ2-2; D may be TRBD1 (6 bases). V was shortened by 6 bases and J by 0 bases, with 14 bases between the two germline ends. Germline lookup yields CDR1 GTSNPN and CDR2 SVGIG (reference sequence). There are 15 residues in the CDR3. DNA of the CDR3: TGTGCCTGCCAACGACAGGCCGCGAACACCGGGGAGCTGTTTTTT. Translated: CACQRQAANTGELFF. Full variable domain (rest looked up from reference TRBV30 and TRBJ2-2): SQTIHQWPATLVQPVGSPLSLECTVEGTSNPNLYWYRQAAGRGLQLLFYSVGIGQISSEVPQNLSASRPQDRQFILSSKKLLLSDSGFYLCACQRQAANTGELFFGEGSRLTVL.

The V call is TRBV30, the J call TRBJ2-1; 11 bases align to TRBD2. J was trimmed by 3 bases and V by 4 bases; bases with no gene match: 5. Germline-derived CDR1 and CDR2 are GTSNPN and SVGIG (reference sequence). There are 15 residues in the CDR3. CDR3 DNA sequence: TGTGCCTGGACGACTAGCGGGGTGATCTACAATGAGCAGTTCTTC. Translated: CAWTTSGVIYNEQFF. Variable domain in full (rest from reference TRBV30 and TRBJ2-1): SQTIHQWPATLVQPVGSPLSLECTVEGTSNPNLYWYRQAAGRGLQLLFYSVGIGQISSEVPQNLSASRPQDRQFILSSKKLLLSDSGFYLCAWTTSGVIYNEQFFGPGTRLTVL.

This clone is a singleton in its sample. V usage is TRBV11-3 and J usage is TRBJ1-1; the D gene is possibly TRBD1 (6 bases). Trimming pared 3 bases from V and 5 bases from J, leaving 16 bases between. The CDR3 sequence is 15 residues long. Looked up from germline, CDR1 is SGHNT and CDR2 is YENEEA. The chain's CDR3 is CASSFGGTGITEAFF. CDR3 DNA sequence: TGTGCCAGCAGCTTCGGCGGAACAGGGATTACTGAAGCTTTCTTT.

The chain employs TRBV19 and TRBJ1-4; a possible D gene is TRBD1 (5 bases). Germline V lookup: CDR1 LNHDA, CDR2 SQIVND (reference sequence). V was trimmed by 9 bases and J by 1 base, leaving 12 bases between them. This CDR3 spans 14 amino acids. The CDR3 DNA reads as TGTGCCAGCTCTACAGGCTTAACTAATGAAAAACTGTTTTTT. It yields the protein CASSTGLTNEKLFF.

This sequence joins TRBV2 and TRBJ1-1, with D tentatively TRBD1 (5 bases). V lost 1 base and J lost 5, with 14 bases in between. Germline lookup yields CDR1 SNHLY and CDR2 FYNNEI. The CDR3 is 15 residues long. CDR3 in DNA: TGTGCCAGCAGTGAAGGGGGAGGCTGGGGGACTGAAGCTTTCTTT. Translating it yields CASSEGGGWGTEAFF.

The gene calls are TRBV19 and TRBJ2-1; D possibly corresponds to TRBD2 (5 bases). The V gene lost 8 bases and the J gene lost 8 bases, with 13 bases spanning the gap. The CDR3 contains 12 residues. Germline CDR1 LNHDA, CDR2 SQIVND (reference sequence). The CDR3 DNA sequence: TGTGCCAGTGGACTCTCGCAGGATGAGCAGTTCTTC. Protein: CASGLSQDEQFF.

J is TRBJ1-2 and V is TRBV4-2; D not certain. V dropped 2 bases and J dropped 4 bases, with 14 bases sitting between them. Germline V lookup: CDR1 LGHNA, CDR2 YNFKEQ. CDR3 length: 15 amino acids. The CDR3 nucleotides read TGTGCCAGCAGCCAATCCCTGGCAGGATCCTATGGCTACACCTTC. Its protein is CASSQSLAGSYGYTF.

This chain links TRBV7-9 with TRBJ2-7; TRBD1 aligns across 10 bases. Trimming cost V 4 bases and J 6 bases; bases outside gene matches: 9. CDR3 length: 15 amino acids. The germline V gene encodes CDR1 SEHNR and CDR2 FQNEAQ (reference sequence). This chain's CDR3 is CASSSRDRGYSEQYF. In DNA form, the CDR3 reads TGTGCCAGCAGCTCCCGGGACAGGGGTTATTCCGAGCAGTACTTC.

V is TRBV5-1 and J is TRBJ2-3; D possibly corresponds to TRBD2 (7 bases). CDR1 is SGHRS, CDR2 YFSETQ, per germline. The CDR3 spans 15 residues. Deletions cut 6 bases from V and 0 bases from J, with 14 bases between. CDR3 sequence: CASTQRGGSTDTQYF. The DNA of the CDR3 is TGCGCCAGCACACAAAGGGGGGGAAGCACAGATACGCAGTATTTT.

This clone appeared a single time. V gene TRBV6-5 combines with J gene TRBJ1-5; 7 nucleotides line up with TRBD1. The germline V gene has CDR1 MNHEY and CDR2 SVGAGI. V gave up 6 bases and J gave up 7 bases; unmatched junction bases: 12. CDR3 length: 15 amino acids. CDR3 nucleotide sequence: TGTGCCAGCAGACCGACAGGGTTGGGAAGACAGCCCCAGCATTTT. Translating it yields CASRPTGLGRQPQHF.

The rearrangement links TRBV5-6 to TRBJ2-5, with D tentatively TRBD2 (7 bases). The J call may be in error: the DNA end matches TRBJ2-7 better. Germline CDR1 is SGHDT and CDR2 is YYEEEE. CDR3 length: 16 residues. For the CDR3, the DNA is TGTGCCAGCAGCTTGGCGGAGGGAGGGGGGGTATACGAGCAGTACTTC. This encodes CASSLAEGGGVYEQYF.

The chain couples TRBV7-9 to TRBJ1-1; D is possibly TRBD1 (5 bases). The germline V and J ends were trimmed by 3 bases and 6 bases, with 23 bases remaining between them. The CDR3 consists of 17 residues. Germline V CDR1 and CDR2: SEHNR, FQNEAQ (reference sequence). CDR3 in amino acids: CASSFPGTEGIRAEAFF. The CDR3 DNA reads TGTGCCAGCAGCTTTCCGGGGACGGAGGGTATTAGGGCTGAAGCTTTCTTT. Supplemented by reference TRBV7-9 and TRBJ1-1, the full variable domain reads DTGVSQNPRHKITKRGQNVTFRCDPISEHNRLYWYRQTLGQGPEFLTYFQNEAQLEKSRLLSDRFSAERPKGSFSTLEIQRTEQGDSAMYLCASSFPGTEGIRAEAFFGQGTRLTVV.

Written as DNA, the CDR3 is TGCAGCGTTGAAGAAGGCCCCCAGGGGACTGAAGCTTTCTTT. Its protein is CSVEEGPQGTEAFF. This chain uses TRBV29-1 with TRBJ1-1, with a tentative D call TRBD1 (6 bases). Trimming stripped 0 bases from V and 5 bases from J, with 13 bases between. The CDR3 spans 14 residues. Germline V gene data show CDR1 as SQVTM and CDR2 as ANQGSEA.

The rearrangement joins TRBV2 to TRBJ2-3; 7 nucleotides align to TRBD1. Per germline, CDR1 SNHLY and CDR2 FYNNEI. V gave up 3 bases and J gave up 6 bases; unmatched junction bases: 6. The CDR3 is 14 amino acids. CDR3: CASSEDRWTDTQYF. The CDR3, as DNA: TGTGCCAGCAGTGAGGACAGGTGGACGGATACGCAGTATTTT.

The chain combines TRBV5-1 with TRBJ1-1; D is possibly TRBD1 (5 bases). This CDR3 is built from 14 residues. Germline V gene lookup returns CDR1 SGHRS and CDR2 YFSETQ. Trimming left V 0 bases short and J 1 base short, with 7 bases between. The CDR3 is CASSLDTGNTEAFF. CDR3 in DNA: TGCGCCAGCAGCTTGGATACAGGGAACACTGAAGCTTTCTTT.

The chain employs TRBV9 and TRBJ2-2; 8 nucleotides align to TRBD1. CDR1 is SGDLS, CDR2 YYNGEE, per germline. After removal of 2 bases from V and 6 bases from J, the junction contained 3 bases not matched to a gene. The CDR3 runs to 14 residues. CDR3 loop: CASSVRQGSGELFF. For the CDR3, the DNA is TGTGCCAGCAGCGTGAGACAGGGGTCCGGGGAGCTGTTTTTT.